Below, 21 T cell receptor beta chains from the same sample are listed, as sequenced in a study of OX40 agonist ivuxolimab in advanced cancers. The method was immunoSEQ multiplex PCR; TCRdb's version includes in-frame clones alone and lacks a portion of them. The sample lists about 82,000 clones; around 85% were seen once. The sample was CD4+ or CD8+ T cells sorted from blood, taken in a trial of the OX40 agonist ivuxolimab. The receptor set was obtained from an adult with an advanced solid tumor such as melanoma, head and neck, liver or kidney cancer.

CDR3 sequence reads: CASSLLSDQETQYF. Here the CDR3 DNA reads TGCGCCAGCAGCTTGCTGAGCGACCAAGAGACCCAGTACTTC. The chain combines TRBV5-1 with TRBJ2-5; D not certain. Trimming left V 1 base short and J 0 bases short, with 7 bases between. Germline V gene sequence: CDR1 SGHRS, CDR2 YFSETQ. This CDR3 has 14 residues.

This clone was seen repeatedly, ten times or more. The rearrangement links TRBV28 to TRBJ1-2, with D possibly matching TRBD1 (5 bases). CDR1 is MDHEN and CDR2 is SYDVKM in the germline V gene. CDR3 length: 14 residues. Trimming removed 5 bases at V and 1 base at J, with 11 bases between. The chain's CDR3 is CASSPQGGNYGYTF. The CDR3 DNA follows: TGTGCCAGCAGTCCTCAGGGCGGTAACTATGGCTACACCTTC.

The chain recombines TRBV7-2 with TRBJ2-1; 7 nucleotides line up with TRBD1. Trimming at V came to 5 bases and at J to 2 bases, leaving 12 bases not matched to a gene. CDR1 and CDR2 from the germline V gene are SGHTA and FQGNSA. CDR3 length: 17 amino acids. The chain's CDR3 is CASSRRYRGNAYNEQFF. The CDR3 DNA sequence: TGTGCCAGCAGCCGCCGGTACAGGGGTAATGCCTACAATGAGCAGTTCTTC.

The table lists this clone with a few counts. The chain recombines TRBV30 with TRBJ2-3; 9 bases fit TRBD2. Germline V gives CDR1 GTSNPN, CDR2 SVGIG (reference sequence). The CDR3 runs 12 residues. Germline trimming cut 4 bases from V and 6 bases from J; bases unmatched to any gene: 2. The CDR3 DNA sequence: TGTGCCTGGAATAGCGGGAGCGATACGCAGTATTTT. Translating gives CAWNSGSDTQYF.

The chain is built from TRBV6-1 and TRBJ2-7, with 7 nucleotides matching TRBD2. Trimming removed 0 bases from V and 7 bases from J; junction bases left unmatched: 12. Germline V lookup: CDR1 MNHNS, CDR2 SASEGT. There are 16 residues in the CDR3. CDR3 loop: CASSEALGGTGWEQYV. DNA for the CDR3: TGTGCCAGCAGTGAAGCGCTGGGGGGGACTGGGTGGGAGCAGTACGTC.

The chain links TRBV19 to TRBJ2-3; 8 bases match TRBD2. CDR1 is LNHDA, CDR2 SQIVND, per germline (reference sequence). This CDR3 is 14 amino acids long. J lost 4 bases, V lost 3 bases, and 3 bases had no gene match. The CDR3, as DNA: TGTGCCAGTAGTATCCGGGGGGGCCCAGATACGCAGTATTTT. As protein: CASSIRGGPDTQYF.

For the CDR3, the DNA is TGTGCCAGCAGCATAGGTGTCAATCAGCCCCAGCATTTT. It is translated as CASSIGVNQPQHF. The rearrangement joins TRBV11-2 to TRBJ1-5; no clear D gene. Germline V gene sequence: CDR1 SGHAT, CDR2 FQNNGV. The CDR3 spans 13 residues. The V end lost 5 bases, the J end lost 3 bases, and 8 bases lay between the germline ends.

In this sample, this clone turned up a few times. The V and J genes are TRBV7-8 and TRBJ1-5, with 8 bases lining up with TRBD1. The trim removed 5 bases at V and 5 bases at J, leaving 2 bases unmatched. The CDR3 is 13 residues long. The V gene's germline CDR1 is SGHVS and CDR2 FQNEAQ. The CDR3 loop reads CASSLTGDQPQHF. The CDR3, as DNA: TGTGCCAGCAGCCTGACAGGGGATCAGCCCCAGCATTTT.

The genes are TRBV9 and TRBJ2-3, with D maybe TRBD2 (5 bases). The ends were cut back, 7 bases at V and 2 bases at J, with 11 bases in the middle. The CDR3 is 13 amino acids. The germline gives CDR1 SGDLS, CDR2 YYNGEE. CDR3 sequence (DNA): TGTGCCAGCGCCGGGGTTCCCACAGATACGCAGTATTTT. It yields the protein CASAGVPTDTQYF. Drawing the rest from reference TRBV9 and TRBJ2-3, the complete variable domain is DSGVTQTPKHLITATGQRVTLRCSPRSGDLSVYWYQQSLDQGLQFLIQYYNGEERAKGNILERFSAQQFPDLHSELNLSSLELGDSALYFCASAGVPTDTQYFGPGTRLTVL.

This clone was seen a handful of times. The genes are TRBV11-3 and TRBJ2-2; TRBD2 matches at 8 bases. From germline, CDR1 is SGHNT and CDR2 YENEEA. The length of the CDR3 is 15 residues. The ends lost 1 base at V and 4 bases at J; junction bases unmatched: 2. CDR3 nucleotide sequence: TGTGCCAGCAGCTTAGGTCTAGCGGGCACCGGGGAGCTGTTTTTT. Protein product: CASSLGLAGTGELFF.

The genes are TRBV18 and TRBJ1-2, with 8 bases aligning to TRBD1. After removal of 1 base from V and 1 base from J, the junction contained 5 bases not matched to a gene. This CDR3 region has 16 residues. The germline gives CDR1 KGHSH, CDR2 LQKENI. This CDR3 is CASSPRIQGVNYGYTF. Written as DNA, the CDR3 is TGTGCCAGCTCACCACGCATACAGGGGGTTAACTATGGCTACACCTTC.

CDR3 residues: CASSRRDINEKLFF. In nucleotides, the CDR3 is TGCGCCAGCAGCCGACGGGACATCAATGAAAAACTGTTTTTT. The rearrangement uses TRBV4-3 and TRBJ1-4, with D possibly matching TRBD1 (6 bases). Looked up from germline, CDR1 is LGHNA and CDR2 is YSLEER. The CDR3 runs to 14 residues. Trimming left V 4 bases short and J 5 bases short, with 11 bases between.

This chain joins TRBV6-5 and TRBJ1-1, with 9 bases lining up with TRBD1. CDR1 and CDR2 from the germline V gene are MNHEY and SVGAGI. Unmatched junction bases numbered 7, after V lost 0 bases and J lost 5 bases. CDR3 length: 16 residues. CDR3 loop: CASSYSPTGGFTEAFF. The DNA of the CDR3 is TGTGCCAGCAGTTACTCCCCCACAGGGGGCTTTACTGAAGCTTTCTTT.

The V call is TRBV7-8, the J call TRBJ1-1, with 9 bases matching TRBD1. V was pared by 5 bases and J by 11 bases, with 6 bases of the junction left unmatched. The CDR3 extends over 12 amino acids. CDR1 is SGHVS, CDR2 FQNEAQ, per germline. The CDR3 protein is CASSATTGGAFF. The CDR3 DNA reads as TGTGCCAGCAGCGCTACCACAGGGGGCGCTTTCTTT. Combining the CDR3 with reference TRBV7-8 and TRBJ1-1 gives the whole variable domain GAGVSQSPRYKVAKRGQDVALRCDPISGHVSLFWYQQALGQGPEFLTYFQNEAQLDKSGLPSDRFFAERPEGSVSTLKIQRTQQEDSAVYLCASSATTGGAFFGQGTRLTVV.

V and J are TRBV6-1 and TRBJ2-3; the D is unclear. Germline assignment: CDR1 MNHNS and CDR2 SASEGT. V shed 5 bases and J shed 3 bases, with 15 bases lying between them. CDR3 length equals 15 residues. The CDR3 loop is CASSFIVTRTDTQYF. CDR3 sequence (DNA): TGTGCCAGCAGTTTTATAGTAACCCGGACAGATACGCAGTATTTT.

A single count supports this clone. This rearrangement joins TRBV27 to TRBJ1-2, with TRBD1 matching 8 bases. CDR3 length equals 15 residues. Germline V gene data show CDR1 as MNHEY and CDR2 as SMNVEV (reference sequence). V was pared by 4 bases and J by 5 bases, with 9 bases of the junction left unmatched. The CDR3 DNA follows: TGTGCCAGCAGTTCAAGGGACAGGTCACCGTATGGCTACACCTTC. Its translation: CASSSRDRSPYGYTF.

This chain connects TRBV5-1 to TRBJ2-5; D is uncertain. V was pared by 4 bases and J by 0 bases, with 16 bases between. The CDR3 length is 16 residues. Germline CDR1 reads SGHRS; CDR2 reads YFSETQ. In nucleotides, the CDR3 is TGCGCCAGCAGCCCTTCGCGGAGCTCATACCAAGAGACCCAGTACTTC. Protein sequence: CASSPSRSSYQETQYF.

The sample holds a few counts of this clone. The chain uses TRBV19 and TRBJ2-1; 9 bases are shared with TRBD2. Trimming cost V 4 bases and J 6 bases; bases outside gene matches: 4. CDR3 size: 14 residues. Looked up from germline, CDR1 is LNHDA and CDR2 is SQIVND (reference sequence). The CDR3 sequence is CASSSGRAGNEQFF. The DNA for the CDR3 is TGTGCCAGTAGTAGCGGGAGGGCCGGCAATGAGCAGTTCTTC.

The chain recombines TRBV18 with TRBJ1-1, with D hard to call. V was trimmed by 3 bases and J by 0 bases, leaving 11 bases between them. CDR3 length: 15 residues. Germline V gene lookup returns CDR1 KGHSH and CDR2 LQKENI. The CDR3: CASSPPKTLNTEAFF. The CDR3 region has the DNA TGTGCCAGCTCACCGCCCAAAACTTTGAACACTGAAGCTTTCTTT.

The rearrangement links TRBV27 to TRBJ2-7; 7 bases fit TRBD1. Germline CDR1 and CDR2: MNHEY and SMNVEV (reference sequence). J gave up 2 bases and V 2 bases, and 6 bases lay outside the gene matches. The CDR3 sequence is 15 residues long. The CDR3 region has the DNA TGTGCCAGCAGTTTAACCGGGACAGCCCCCTACGAGCAGTACTTC. Protein product: CASSLTGTAPYEQYF.

V is TRBV5-8 and J is TRBJ2-7; no firm D call. V was clipped by 5 bases and J by 2 bases, with 5 bases between them. This CDR3 contains 11 residues. Germline CDR1 SGHTS, CDR2 YDEGEE. CDR3 residues: CASRGPYEQYV. Here the CDR3 DNA reads TGTGCCAGCAGAGGGCCCTACGAGCAGTACGTC.